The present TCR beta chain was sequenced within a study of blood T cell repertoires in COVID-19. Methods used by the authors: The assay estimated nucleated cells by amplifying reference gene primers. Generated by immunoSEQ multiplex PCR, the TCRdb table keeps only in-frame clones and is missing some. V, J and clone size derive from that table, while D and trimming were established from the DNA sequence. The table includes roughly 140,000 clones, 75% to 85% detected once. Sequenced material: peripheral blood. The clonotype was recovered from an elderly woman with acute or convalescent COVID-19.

Here the CDR3 DNA reads TGTGCCAGCAGCCAAGACATCTACTCCTATAATTCACCCCTCCACTTT. Translating gives CASSQDIYSYNSPLHF. This chain joins TRBV3-1 (or the pseudogene TRBV3-2) and TRBJ1-6; D unresolved. The V and J ends lost 0 bases and 0 bases respectively, with 6 bases between them. CDR3 length: 16 amino acids. Germline CDR1 and CDR2: LGHDT and YNNKEL (reference sequence).